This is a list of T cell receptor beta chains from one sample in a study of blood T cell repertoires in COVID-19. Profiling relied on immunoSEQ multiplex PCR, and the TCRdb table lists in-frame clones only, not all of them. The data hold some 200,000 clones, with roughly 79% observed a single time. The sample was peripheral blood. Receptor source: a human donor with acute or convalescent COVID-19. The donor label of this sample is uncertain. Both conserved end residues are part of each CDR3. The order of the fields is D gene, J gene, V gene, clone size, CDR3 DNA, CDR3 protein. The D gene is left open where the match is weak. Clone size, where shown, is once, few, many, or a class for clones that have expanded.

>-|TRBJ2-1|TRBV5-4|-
TGTGCCAGCAGTCGGCGCACAGACTCCTACAATGAGCAGTTCTTC
CASSRRTDSYNEQFF
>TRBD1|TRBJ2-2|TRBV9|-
TGTGCCAGCAGCGTAACGGGACAGGGGGCCGGGGAGCTGTTTTTT
CASSVTGQGAGELFF
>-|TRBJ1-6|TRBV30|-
TGTGCCTGGAGTTCAAGCGGCCCTTCACCCCTCCACTTT
CAWSSSGPSPLHF
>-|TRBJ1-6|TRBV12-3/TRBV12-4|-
TGTGCCAGCAGTCTACCCCGCTCACCCCTCCACTTT
CASSLPRSPLHF
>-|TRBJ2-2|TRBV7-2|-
TGTGCCAGCAGCTTAGAGAGGATAGGGGAGCTGTTTTTT
CASSLERIGELFF
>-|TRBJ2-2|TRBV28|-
TGTGCCAGCAGTTTACGGACAGTCCGACCCGGGGAGCTGTTTTTT
CASSLRTVRPGELFF
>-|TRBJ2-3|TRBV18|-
TGTGCCAGCTCACCAGGGCAGGGTCCAGATACGCAGTATTTT
CASSPGQGPDTQYF
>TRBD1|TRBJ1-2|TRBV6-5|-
TGTGCCAGCAGAGTAATGGGACAGGGACCTAAAGGCTACACCTTC
CASRVMGQGPKGYTF
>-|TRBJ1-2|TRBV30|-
TGTGCCTGGAGTGGCATGACAGCTCGGTATGGCTACACCTTC
CAWSGMTARYGYTF
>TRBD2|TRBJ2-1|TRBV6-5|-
TGTGCCAGCATTCCGGGGACTAGCGGGGGAAATGAGCAGTTCTTC
CASIPGTSGGNEQFF
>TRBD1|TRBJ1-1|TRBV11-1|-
TGTGCCAGCAGCCGGGACAGGGTGGGCGCTGAAGCTTTCTTT
CASSRDRVGAEAFF
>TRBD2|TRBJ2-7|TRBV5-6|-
TGTGCCAGCAGCTTGGATAGGACTAGCCGTTCCTACGAGCAGTACTTC
CASSLDRTSRSYEQYF
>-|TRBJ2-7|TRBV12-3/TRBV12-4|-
TGTGCCAGCAGAAGGGGGAGCGAGCAGTACTTC
CASRRGSEQYF
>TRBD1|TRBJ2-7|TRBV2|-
TGTGCCAGCAGTGAGGGGACAGGGGGGCCCTACGAGCAGTACTTC
CASSEGTGGPYEQYF
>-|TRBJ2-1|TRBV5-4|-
TGTGCCAGCAGCTTGATCGGTGAGCAGTTCTTC
CASSLIGEQFF
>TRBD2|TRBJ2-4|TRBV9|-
TGTGCCAGCAGCGTAGACGGCGGGGGCATTCAGTACTTC
CASSVDGGGIQYF
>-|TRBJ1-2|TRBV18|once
TGTGCCAGCTCACCACCGGTAGGGGGTAACTGTGGCTACACCTTC
CASSPPVGGNCGYTF
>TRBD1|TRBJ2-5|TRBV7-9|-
TGTGCCAGCAGCCCGACAGGGGGAGGATGGGAGACCCAGTACTTC
CASSPTGGGWETQYF
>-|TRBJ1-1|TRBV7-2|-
TGTGCCAGCAGCTTAAGGGAGCAAGCTGAAGCTTTCTTT
CASSLREQAEAFF
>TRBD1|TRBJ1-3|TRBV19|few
TGTGCCAGTAGTATCGGACAGGGGGCAGCAGGAAACACCATATATTTT
CASSIGQGAAGNTIYF
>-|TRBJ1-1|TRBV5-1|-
TGCGCCAGCAGGGAACAGAGTATGAACACTGAAGCTTTCTTT
CASREQSMNTEAFF
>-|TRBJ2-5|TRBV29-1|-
TGCAGCGTTGTAGGGGAAGAGACCCAGTACTTC
CSVVGEETQYF
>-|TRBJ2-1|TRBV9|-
TGTGCCAGCAGCACTGACAACTACAATGAGCAGTTCTTC
CASSTDNYNEQFF
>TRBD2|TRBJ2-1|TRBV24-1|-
TGTGCCACGGAAGCGGGAGGGCGGGATGAGCAGTTCTTC
CATEAGGRDEQFF
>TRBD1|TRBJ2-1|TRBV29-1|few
TGCAGCGTTGACCAAATCCGGGACAGGGGAAACAATGAGCAGTTCTTC
CSVDQIRDRGNNEQFF
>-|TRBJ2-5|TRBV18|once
TGTGCCAGCTCACGGGGGGAACAAGAGACCCAGTACTTC
CASSRGEQETQYF
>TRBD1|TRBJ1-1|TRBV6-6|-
TGTGCCAGCAGTGCTCAGGGGGGATCCACTGAAGCTTTCTTT
CASSAQGGSTEAFF
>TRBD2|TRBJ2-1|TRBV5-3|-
TGTGCCAGAAGCGTAGGACTAGCGGGAGGCGGAGAGCAGTTCTTC
CARSVGLAGGGEQFF
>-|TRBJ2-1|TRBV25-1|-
TGTGCCAGCAGTGACTCTCATGGACAGAACACGTACAATGAGCAGTTCTTC
CASSDSHGQNTYNEQFF
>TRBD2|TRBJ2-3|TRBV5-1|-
TGCGCCAGCAGCCCGGAGGGGACTAGCATCGATACGCAGTATTTT
CASSPEGTSIDTQYF
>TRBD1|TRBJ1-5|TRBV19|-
TGTGCCAGTAGTTTCAGGGACAGGGGGTATCAGCCCCAGCATTTT
CASSFRDRGYQPQHF
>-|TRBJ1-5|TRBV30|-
TGTGCCTGGAGTATCGACAGCGGCAATCAGCCCCAGCATTTT
CAWSIDSGNQPQHF
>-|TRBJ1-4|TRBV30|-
TGTGCCTGGAGTTTAACAGGGAAAATTGAAAAACTGTTTTTT
CAWSLTGKIEKLFF
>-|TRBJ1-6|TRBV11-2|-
TGTGCCAGCAGCCTCCAACGGGGGGTAAATTCACCCCTCCACTTT
CASSLQRGVNSPLHF
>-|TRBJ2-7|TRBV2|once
TGTGCCAGGTCCCTGCTGGGGGCCCACGAGCAGTACTTC
CARSLLGAHEQYF
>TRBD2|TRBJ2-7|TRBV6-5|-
TGTGCCAGCAGCCGTGGACTAGCGGGAGTCCACGAGCAGTACTTC
CASSRGLAGVHEQYF
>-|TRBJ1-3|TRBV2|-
TGTGCCAGCACAAAGGAGGCAGGCATGCGGAGTAACACCATATATTTT
CASTKEAGMRSNTIYF
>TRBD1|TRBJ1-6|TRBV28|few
TGTGCCAGCAGTCCATTCTCTCCGGGACAGGGGTCCTATAATTCACCCCTCCACTTT
CASSPFSPGQGSYNSPLHF
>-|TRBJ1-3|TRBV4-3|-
TGCGCCAGCAGCCAAGAATCCGGAGGGGCCAGCTCTGGAAACACCATATATTTT
CASSQESGGASSGNTIYF
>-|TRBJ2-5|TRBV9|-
TGTGCCAGCAGCGTAGAGGGAGAAGAGACCCAGTACTTC
CASSVEGEETQYF
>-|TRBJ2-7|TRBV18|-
TGTGCCAGCTCACCGGGTACAGGGAACGAGCAGTACTTC
CASSPGTGNEQYF
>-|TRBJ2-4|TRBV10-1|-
TGCGCCAGCAGTGCCGGGAAGTGGAACATTCAGTACTTC
CASSAGKWNIQYF
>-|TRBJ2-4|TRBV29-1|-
TGCAGCGGGGTGGGGACACCCAAAAACATTCAGTACTTC
CSGVGTPKNIQYF
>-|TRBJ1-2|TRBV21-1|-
TGTGCCAGCAGCACCCCAGGGGACAATAGTGGCTACACCTTC
CASSTPGDNSGYTF
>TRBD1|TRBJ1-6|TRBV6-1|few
TGTGCCAGCAGTGAAGAACGACAGGGAAAGGGCTCACCCCTCCACTTT
CASSEERQGKGSPLHF
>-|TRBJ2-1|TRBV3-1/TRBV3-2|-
TGTGCCAGCAGCCAAGTAACTAGCAGCGATGAGCAGTTCTTC
CASSQVTSSDEQFF
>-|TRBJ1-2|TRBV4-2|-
TGTGCCAGCAGCCAAGATATGGCGAGGGCCGGCGGCTACACCTTC
CASSQDMARAGGYTF
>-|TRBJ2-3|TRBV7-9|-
TGTGCCAGCAGCTTAAGGGGGTCCACTAGCACAGATACGCAGTATTTT
CASSLRGSTSTDTQYF
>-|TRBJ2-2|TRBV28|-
TGTGCCAGCAGCCCAGGGGACCGATACACTGGGGAGCTGTTTTTT
CASSPGDRYTGELFF
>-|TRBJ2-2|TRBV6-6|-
TGTGCCATACAATCAACGGACAGATACACCGGGGAGCTGTTTTTT
CAIQSTDRYTGELFF
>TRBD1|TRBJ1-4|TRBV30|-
TGTGCCTGGGCCGGGACAGGGGGCTTGAAACTGTTTTTT
CAWAGTGGLKLFF
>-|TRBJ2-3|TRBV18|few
TGTGCCAGCTCACCACCGTCGAGCACAGATACGCAGTATTTT
CASSPPSSTDTQYF